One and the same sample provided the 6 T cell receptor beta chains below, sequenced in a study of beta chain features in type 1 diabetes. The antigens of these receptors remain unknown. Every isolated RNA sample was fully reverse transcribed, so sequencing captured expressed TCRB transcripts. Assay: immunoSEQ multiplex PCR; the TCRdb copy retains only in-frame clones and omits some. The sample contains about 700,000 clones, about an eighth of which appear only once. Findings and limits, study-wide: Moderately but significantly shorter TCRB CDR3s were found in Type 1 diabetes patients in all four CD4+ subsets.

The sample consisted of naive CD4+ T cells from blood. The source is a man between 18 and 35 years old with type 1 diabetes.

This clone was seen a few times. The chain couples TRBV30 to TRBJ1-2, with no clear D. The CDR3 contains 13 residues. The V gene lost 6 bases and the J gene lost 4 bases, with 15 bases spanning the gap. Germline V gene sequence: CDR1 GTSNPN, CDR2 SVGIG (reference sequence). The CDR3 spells CACQWDSVYGYTF. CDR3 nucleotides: TGTGCCTGTCAGTGGGATTCAGTCTATGGCTACACCTTC.

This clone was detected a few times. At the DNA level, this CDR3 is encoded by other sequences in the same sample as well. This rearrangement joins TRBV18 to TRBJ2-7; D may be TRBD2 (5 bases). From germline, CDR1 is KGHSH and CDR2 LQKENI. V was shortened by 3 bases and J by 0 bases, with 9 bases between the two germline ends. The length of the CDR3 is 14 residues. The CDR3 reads CASSPRDSSYEQYF. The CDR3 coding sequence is TGTGCCAGCTCACCCCGGGATTCCTCCTACGAGCAGTACTTC. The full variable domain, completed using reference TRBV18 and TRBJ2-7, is NAGVMQNPRHLVRRRGQEARLRCSPMKGHSHVYWYRQLPEEGLKFMVYLQKENIIDESGMPKERFSAEFPKEGPSILRIQQVVRGDSAAYFCASSPRDSSYEQYFGPGTRLTVT.

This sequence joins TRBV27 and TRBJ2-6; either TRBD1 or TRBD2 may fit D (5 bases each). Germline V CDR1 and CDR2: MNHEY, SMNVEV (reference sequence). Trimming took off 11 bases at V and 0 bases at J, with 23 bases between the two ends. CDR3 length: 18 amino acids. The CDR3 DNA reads TGTGCCGCGGCGGAATTGGGACCGGAATTCTCTGGGGCCAACGTCCTGACTTTC. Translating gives CAAAELGPEFSGANVLTF.

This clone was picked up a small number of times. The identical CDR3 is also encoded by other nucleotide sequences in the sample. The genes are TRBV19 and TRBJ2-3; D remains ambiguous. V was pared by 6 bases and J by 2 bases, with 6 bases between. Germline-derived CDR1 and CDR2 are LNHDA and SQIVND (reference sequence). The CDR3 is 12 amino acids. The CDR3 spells CASSGHTDTQYF. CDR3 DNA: TGTGCCAGTAGCGGTCACACAGATACGCAGTATTTT.

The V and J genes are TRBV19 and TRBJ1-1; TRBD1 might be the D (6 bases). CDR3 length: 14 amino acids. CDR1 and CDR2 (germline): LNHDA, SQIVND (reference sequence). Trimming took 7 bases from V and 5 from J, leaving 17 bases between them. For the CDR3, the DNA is TGTGCCAGTACTCTCCAGGGGTTGGGAACTGAAGCTTTCTTT. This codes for CASTLQGLGTEAFF.

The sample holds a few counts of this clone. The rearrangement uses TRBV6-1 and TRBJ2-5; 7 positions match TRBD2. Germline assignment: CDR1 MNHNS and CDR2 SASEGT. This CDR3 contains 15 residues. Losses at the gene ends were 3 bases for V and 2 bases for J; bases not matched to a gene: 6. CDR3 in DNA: TGTGCCAGCAGTGATTGGGGGGGAACTCAAGAGACCCAGTACTTC. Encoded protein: CASSDWGGTQETQYF.